The clone carrying this T cell receptor beta chain was counted at least ten times. The data were taken from a study of blood T cell repertoires in COVID-19. Study details: Donors in the United States, Italy and Spain gave samples during acute or convalescent COVID-19.

Germline-derived CDR1 and CDR2 are MNHEY and SVGAGI. CDR3 size: 15 residues. Trimming cost V 2 bases and J 4 bases; bases outside gene matches: 7. Sequencing was performed with immunoSEQ multiplex PCR; in TCRdb, only in-frame clones are kept and a portion is missing. Seen here are about 200,000 clones, more than 80% observed once, and the top ten hold roughly a tenth. The receptor's source is a woman of 80 years or more with acute or convalescent COVID-19. The chain recombines TRBV6-5 with TRBJ2-5; 7 bases are shared with TRBD1. Sequencing was carried out using peripheral blood. CDR3 sequence reads: CASSYALTGRETQYF. CDR3 DNA: TGTGCCAGCAGTTACGCCCTGACAGGGAGAGAGACCCAGTACTTC.